The text below deals with one T cell receptor beta chain. Germline V gene lookup returns CDR1 SGDLS and CDR2 YYNGEE. This CDR3 comprises 15 residues. Trimming shortened V by 0 bases and J by 0 bases, and 9 bases separated the two germline ends. Authors' data handling: Counts of nucleated cells, estimated from reference gene primer amplification, were obtained. TCRdb keeps only in-frame clones here, not all; method: immunoSEQ multiplex PCR. Clone size and the V and J calls come from that table; the DNA yielded D and trimming. The repertoire holds some 60,000 clones, with around 85% as singletons. This entry belongs to a study of blood T cell repertoires in COVID-19. Overall study: Whether acute or convalescent, the COVID-19 samples came from the United States, Italy and Spain. PBMCs, B-cell-depleted T cells, or T cells provided the cDNA or gDNA that made up the material.

This clonotype was sampled from a human donor in a cohort sampled during active COVID-19. Sequences were obtained from peripheral blood. The chain links TRBV9 to TRBJ1-1; tentatively, D is TRBD1 (5 bases). The CDR3 is CASSVGAGLNTEAFF. The CDR3 DNA sequence: TGTGCCAGCAGCGTAGGGGCGGGACTGAACACTGAAGCTTTCTTT.